This TCR beta chain came from a study of blood T cell repertoires in COVID-19. About the study: Samples representing acute and convalescent COVID-19 were sourced from the United States, Italy and Spain. Sources were T cells, B-cell-depleted T cells, or PBMCs; the material itself was cDNA or gDNA.

Method: immunoSEQ multiplex PCR; TCRdb's copy keeps in-frame clones and lacks some. The sample contains around 330,000 clones, about 89% of which appear only once. Resolution of symptoms, clearance, or two negative PCRs was present in recovered Cohort 3 donors. This clone came up a few times. Per germline, CDR1 SQVTM and CDR2 ANQGSEA. The CDR3 is made up of 13 amino acids. V shed 5 bases and J 7 bases; nucleotides not matched to a gene: 6. This TCR was sampled from a man aged 55-75 years who had recovered from COVID-19. The specimen sequenced was PBMCs or T cells enriched from blood (not recorded which). V usage is TRBV29-1 and J usage is TRBJ1-1; TRBD1 agrees at 11 bases. Here the CDR3 reads CSVLGQGANEAFF. The CDR3 nucleotides read TGCAGCGTTTTAGGACAGGGGGCGAATGAAGCTTTCTTT.